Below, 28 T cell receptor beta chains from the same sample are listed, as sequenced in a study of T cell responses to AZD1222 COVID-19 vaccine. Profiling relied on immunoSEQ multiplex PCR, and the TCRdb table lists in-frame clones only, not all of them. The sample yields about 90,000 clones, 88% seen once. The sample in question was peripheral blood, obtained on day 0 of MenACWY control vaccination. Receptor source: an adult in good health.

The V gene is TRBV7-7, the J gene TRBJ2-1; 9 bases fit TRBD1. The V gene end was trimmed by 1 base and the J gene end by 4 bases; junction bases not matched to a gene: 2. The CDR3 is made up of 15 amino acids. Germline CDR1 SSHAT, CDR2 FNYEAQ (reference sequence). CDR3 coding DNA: TGTGCCAGCAGCTTAGATGGACAGGGGTACAATGAGCAGTTCTTC. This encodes CASSLDGQGYNEQFF.

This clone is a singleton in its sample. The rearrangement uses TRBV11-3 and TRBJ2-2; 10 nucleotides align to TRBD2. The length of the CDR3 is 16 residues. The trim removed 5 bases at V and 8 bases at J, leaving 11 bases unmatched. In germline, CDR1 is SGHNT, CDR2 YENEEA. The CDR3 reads CASSSRIAGGQGELFF. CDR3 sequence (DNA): TGTGCCAGCAGCAGTCGGATAGCGGGGGGCCAGGGGGAGCTGTTTTTT.

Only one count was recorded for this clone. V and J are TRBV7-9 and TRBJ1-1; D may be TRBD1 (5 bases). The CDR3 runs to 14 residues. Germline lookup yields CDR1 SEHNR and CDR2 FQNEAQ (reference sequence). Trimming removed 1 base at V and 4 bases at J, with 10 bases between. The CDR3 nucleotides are TGTGCCAGCAGCTTAGTCCCAGGGAGCACTGAAGCTTTCTTT. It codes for CASSLVPGSTEAFF.

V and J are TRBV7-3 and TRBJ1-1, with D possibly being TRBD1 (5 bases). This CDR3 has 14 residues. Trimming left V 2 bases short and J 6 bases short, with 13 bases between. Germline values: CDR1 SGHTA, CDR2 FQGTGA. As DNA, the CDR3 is TGTGCCAGCAGCTTAGGGGACCCCTCTCCTGAAGCTTTCTTT. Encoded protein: CASSLGDPSPEAFF.

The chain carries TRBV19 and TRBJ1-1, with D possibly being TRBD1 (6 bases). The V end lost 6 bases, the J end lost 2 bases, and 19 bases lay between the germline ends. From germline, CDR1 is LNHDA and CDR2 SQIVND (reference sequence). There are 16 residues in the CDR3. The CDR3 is CASRGAGGRTNTEAFF. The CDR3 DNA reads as TGTGCCAGTAGAGGGGCGGGGGGCAGAACAAACACTGAAGCTTTCTTT.

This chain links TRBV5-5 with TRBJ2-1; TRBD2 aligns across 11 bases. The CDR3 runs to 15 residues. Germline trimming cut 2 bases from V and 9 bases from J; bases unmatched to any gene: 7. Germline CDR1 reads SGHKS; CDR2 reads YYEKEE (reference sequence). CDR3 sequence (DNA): TGTGCCAGCAGCTTACTAGCGGGGGAGCGGGCTGAGCAGTTCTTC. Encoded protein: CASSLLAGERAEQFF.

The CDR3 here is CASSEIPSSYNEQFF. CDR3 bases: TGTGCCAGCAGTGAAATCCCGAGCTCCTACAATGAGCAGTTCTTC. The V and J genes are TRBV6-1 and TRBJ2-1; no definite D call. This CDR3 comprises 15 residues. The V and J ends lost 2 bases and 0 bases respectively, with 8 bases between them. The V gene's germline CDR1 is MNHNS and CDR2 SASEGT.

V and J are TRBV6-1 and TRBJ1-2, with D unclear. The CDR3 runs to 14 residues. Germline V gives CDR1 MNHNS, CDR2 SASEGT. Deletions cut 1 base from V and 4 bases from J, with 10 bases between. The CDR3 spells CASSEVAGGYGYTF. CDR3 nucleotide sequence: TGTGCCAGCAGTGAAGTGGCGGGTGGCTATGGCTACACCTTC.

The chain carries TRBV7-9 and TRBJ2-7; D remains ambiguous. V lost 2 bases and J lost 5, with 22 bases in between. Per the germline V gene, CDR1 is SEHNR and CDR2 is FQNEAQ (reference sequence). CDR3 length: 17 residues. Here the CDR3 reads CASSLTWQPGQGNEQYF. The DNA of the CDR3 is TGTGCCAGCAGCTTAACTTGGCAGCCCGGGCAAGGTAACGAGCAGTACTTC.

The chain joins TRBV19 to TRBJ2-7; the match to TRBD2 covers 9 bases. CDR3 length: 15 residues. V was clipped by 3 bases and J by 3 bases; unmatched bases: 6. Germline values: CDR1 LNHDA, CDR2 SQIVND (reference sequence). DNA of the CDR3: TGTGCCAGTAGTATTCTGCGGGGGGGCCGCTACGAGCAGTACTTC. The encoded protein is CASSILRGGRYEQYF.

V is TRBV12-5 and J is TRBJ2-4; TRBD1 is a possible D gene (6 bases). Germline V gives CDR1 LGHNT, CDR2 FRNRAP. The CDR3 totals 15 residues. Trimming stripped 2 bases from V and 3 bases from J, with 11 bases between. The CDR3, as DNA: TGTGCTAGTGGTTTGTTTCCGGACAGCAAAAACATTCAGTACTTC. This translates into CASGLFPDSKNIQYF.

CDR3 sequence: CASSIERQPNSPLHF. The CDR3 bases are TGTGCCAGTAGTATCGAAAGACAGCCTAATTCACCCCTCCACTTT. The chain is built from TRBV19 and TRBJ1-6, with TRBD1 as a possible D gene (5 bases). The CDR3 totals 15 residues. CDR1 and CDR2 (germline): LNHDA, SQIVND (reference sequence). V was shortened by 3 bases and J by 6 bases, with 12 bases between the two germline ends.

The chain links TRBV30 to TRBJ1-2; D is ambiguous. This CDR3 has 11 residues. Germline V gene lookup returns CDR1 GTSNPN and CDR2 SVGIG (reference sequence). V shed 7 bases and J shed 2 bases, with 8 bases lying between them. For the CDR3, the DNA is TGTGCCTTCTCCCCAAACTATGGCTACACCTTC. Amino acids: CAFSPNYGYTF.

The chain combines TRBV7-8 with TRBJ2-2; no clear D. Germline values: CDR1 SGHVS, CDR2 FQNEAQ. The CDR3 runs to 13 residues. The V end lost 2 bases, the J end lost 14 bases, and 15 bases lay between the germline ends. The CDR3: CASSLSFTASLFF. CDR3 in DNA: TGTGCCAGCAGCTTATCATTTACGGCCTCTCTGTTTTTT.

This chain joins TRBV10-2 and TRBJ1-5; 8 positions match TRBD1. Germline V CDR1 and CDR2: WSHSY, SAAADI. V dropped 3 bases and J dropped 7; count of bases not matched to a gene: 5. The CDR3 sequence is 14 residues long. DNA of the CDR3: TGCGCCAGCAGTGATTACAGGGGGGGACAGCCCCAGCATTTT. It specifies CASSDYRGGQPQHF.

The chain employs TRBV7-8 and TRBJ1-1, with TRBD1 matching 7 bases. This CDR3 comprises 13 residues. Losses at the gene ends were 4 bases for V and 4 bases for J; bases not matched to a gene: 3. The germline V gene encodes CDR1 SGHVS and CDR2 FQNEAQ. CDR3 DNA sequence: TGTGCCAGCAGCTCGACAGGGTCCACTGAAGCTTTCTTT. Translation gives CASSSTGSTEAFF.

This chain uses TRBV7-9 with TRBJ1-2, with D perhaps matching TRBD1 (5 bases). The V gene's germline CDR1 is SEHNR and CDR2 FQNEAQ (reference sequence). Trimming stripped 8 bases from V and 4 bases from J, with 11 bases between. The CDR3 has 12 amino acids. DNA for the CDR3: TGTGCCAGCGTAGGGGATGGCTATGGCTACACCTTC. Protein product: CASVGDGYGYTF.

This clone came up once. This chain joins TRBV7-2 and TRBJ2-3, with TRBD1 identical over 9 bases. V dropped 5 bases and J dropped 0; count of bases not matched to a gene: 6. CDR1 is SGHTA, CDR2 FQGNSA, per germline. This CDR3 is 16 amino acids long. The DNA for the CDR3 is TGTGCCAGCAGCAGCTGGACAGGGGCTAGCACAGATACGCAGTATTTT. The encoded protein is CASSSWTGASTDTQYF. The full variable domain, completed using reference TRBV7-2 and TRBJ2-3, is GAGVSQSPSNKVTEKGKDVELRCDPISGHTALYWYRQSLGQGLEFLIYFQGNSAPDKSGLPSDRFSAERTGGSVSTLTIQRTQQEDSAVYLCASSSWTGASTDTQYFGPGTRLTVL.

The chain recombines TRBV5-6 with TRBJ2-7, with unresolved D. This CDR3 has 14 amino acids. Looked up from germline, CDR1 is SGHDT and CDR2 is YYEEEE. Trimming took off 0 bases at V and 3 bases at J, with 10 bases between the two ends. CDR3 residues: CASSLDATYYEQYF. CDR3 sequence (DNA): TGTGCCAGCAGCTTGGATGCGACTTACTACGAGCAGTACTTC.

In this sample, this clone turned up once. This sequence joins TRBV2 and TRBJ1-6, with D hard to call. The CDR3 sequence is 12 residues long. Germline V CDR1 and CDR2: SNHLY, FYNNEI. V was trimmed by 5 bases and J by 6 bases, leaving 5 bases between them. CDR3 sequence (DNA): TGTGCCAGCAGTCTGGGTAATTCACCCCTCCACTTT. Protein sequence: CASSLGNSPLHF.

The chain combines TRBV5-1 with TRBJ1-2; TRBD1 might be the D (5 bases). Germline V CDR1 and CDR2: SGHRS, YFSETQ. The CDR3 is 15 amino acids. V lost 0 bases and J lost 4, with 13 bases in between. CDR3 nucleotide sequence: TGCGCCAGCAGCTTGGAGGGGCGAGGGGCCTATGGCTACACCTTC. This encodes CASSLEGRGAYGYTF.

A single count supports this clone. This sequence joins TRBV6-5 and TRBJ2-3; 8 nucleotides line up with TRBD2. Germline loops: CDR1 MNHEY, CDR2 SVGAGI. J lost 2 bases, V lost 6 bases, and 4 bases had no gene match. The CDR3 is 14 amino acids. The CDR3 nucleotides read TGTGCCAGCAGCGGGGGGGGTAACACAGATACGCAGTATTTT. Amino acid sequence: CASSGGGNTDTQYF.

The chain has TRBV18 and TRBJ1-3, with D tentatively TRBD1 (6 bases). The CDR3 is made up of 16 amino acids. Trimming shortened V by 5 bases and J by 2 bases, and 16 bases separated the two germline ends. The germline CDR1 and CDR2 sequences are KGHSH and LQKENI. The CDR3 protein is CASSAEQGITGNTIYF. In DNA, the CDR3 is TGTGCCAGCTCAGCCGAACAGGGTATCACTGGAAACACCATATATTTT.

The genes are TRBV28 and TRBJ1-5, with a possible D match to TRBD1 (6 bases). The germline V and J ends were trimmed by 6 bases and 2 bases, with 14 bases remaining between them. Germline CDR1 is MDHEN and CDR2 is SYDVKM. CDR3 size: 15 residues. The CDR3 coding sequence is TGTGCCAGCAGGGTGCGGGGGGCTGGCAATCAGCCCCAGCATTTT. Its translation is CASRVRGAGNQPQHF.

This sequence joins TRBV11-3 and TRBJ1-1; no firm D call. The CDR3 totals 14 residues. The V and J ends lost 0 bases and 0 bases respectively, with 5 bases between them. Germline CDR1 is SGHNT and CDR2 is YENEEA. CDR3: CASSLDSLNTEAFF. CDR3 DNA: TGTGCCAGCAGCTTAGACAGCCTGAACACTGAAGCTTTCTTT.

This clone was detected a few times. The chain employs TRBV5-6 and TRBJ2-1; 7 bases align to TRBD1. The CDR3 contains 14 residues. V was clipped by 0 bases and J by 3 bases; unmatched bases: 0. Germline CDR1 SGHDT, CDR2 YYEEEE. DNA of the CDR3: TGTGCCAGCAGCTTGGGGACAGGCTACAATGAGCAGTTCTTC. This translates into CASSLGTGYNEQFF.

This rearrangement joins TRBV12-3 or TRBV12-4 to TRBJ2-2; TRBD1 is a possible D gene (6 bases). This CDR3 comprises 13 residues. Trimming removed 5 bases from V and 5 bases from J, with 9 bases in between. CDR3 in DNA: TGTGCCAGCAGTCCGCAGGGGACCGGGGAGCTGTTTTTT. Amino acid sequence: CASSPQGTGELFF.

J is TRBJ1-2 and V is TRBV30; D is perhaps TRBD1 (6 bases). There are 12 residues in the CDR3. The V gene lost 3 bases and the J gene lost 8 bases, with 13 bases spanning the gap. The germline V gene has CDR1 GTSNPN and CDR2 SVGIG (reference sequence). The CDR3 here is CAWRSYRVGYTF. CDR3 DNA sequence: TGTGCCTGGAGGTCCTACAGGGTGGGCTACACCTTC.